These 24 T cell receptor beta chains came from one sample sequenced in a study of blood T cell repertoires in COVID-19. Sequenced by immunoSEQ multiplex PCR; TCRdb stores in-frame clones only, minus some. This table has fewer than 300,000 clones, around 90% appearing once. The sample consisted of peripheral blood. These TCRs come from a man between 18 and 29 years old with active or convalescent COVID-19.

J is TRBJ2-5 and V is TRBV5-1; 12 bases map to TRBD2. Unmatched junction bases numbered 17, after V lost 3 bases and J lost 5 bases. Germline V gene sequence: CDR1 SGHRS, CDR2 YFSETQ. The CDR3 has 19 residues. CDR3 sequence: CASSSVLAGGPQFLETQYF. The CDR3 nucleotides read TGCGCCAGCAGCTCGGTTCTAGCGGGGGGGCCGCAATTTCTTGAGACCCAGTACTTC.

V is TRBV6-5 and J is TRBJ1-1; D possibly corresponds to TRBD1 (5 bases). Trimming took 6 bases from V and 11 from J, leaving 19 bases between them. The V gene's germline CDR1 is MNHEY and CDR2 SVGAGI. The CDR3 sequence is 13 residues long. This CDR3 reads CASRAGGSDVAFF. DNA for the CDR3: TGTGCCAGCAGGGCCGGGGGGTCCGACGTGGCTTTCTTT.

The chain combines TRBV10-2 with TRBJ2-1; perhaps TRBD1 as D (6 bases). Germline V gives CDR1 WSHSY, CDR2 SAAADI. The CDR3 length is 15 residues. Trimming cost V 3 bases and J 4 bases, with 13 bases left between them. The CDR3, as DNA: TGCGCCAGCAGTGATATGGACAGAAGATACAATGAGCAGTTCTTC. This sequence encodes CASSDMDRRYNEQFF.

J is TRBJ1-6 and V is TRBV19; 9 nucleotides agree with TRBD1. The CDR3 has 14 residues. The V gene's germline CDR1 is LNHDA and CDR2 SQIVND (reference sequence). V shed 3 bases and J 7 bases; nucleotides not matched to a gene: 1. The CDR3 region is CASSMDRGNSPLHF. CDR3 nucleotides: TGTGCCAGTAGTATGGACAGGGGAAATTCACCCCTCCACTTT.

The genes are TRBV6-5 and TRBJ2-7; TRBD1 matches 7 bases. Per germline, CDR1 MNHEY and CDR2 SVGAGI. The CDR3 extends over 15 amino acids. V gave up 6 bases and J gave up 3 bases; unmatched junction bases: 11. In DNA, the CDR3 is TGTGCCAGCAGCCCCGACAGGGAGTTGATCTACGAGCAGTACTTC. Its translation: CASSPDRELIYEQYF.

This clone was observed a single time. The J gene is TRBJ2-7, the V gene TRBV19; a possible D gene is TRBD2 (6 bases). The CDR3 loop spans 16 amino acids. V lost 6 bases to trimming and J lost 0 bases, with 18 bases between them. Germline V lookup: CDR1 LNHDA, CDR2 SQIVND (reference sequence). The DNA for the CDR3 is TGTGCCAGTAGAGGGACCAGAGGGACTGCCTCCTACGAGCAGTACTTC. It encodes CASRGTRGTASYEQYF.

J is TRBJ1-5 and V is TRBV9; 9 positions match TRBD1. The CDR3 spans 15 residues. V lost 3 bases, J lost 6 bases, and 7 bases stayed unmatched. Germline V CDR1 and CDR2: SGDLS, YYNGEE. In DNA form, the CDR3 reads TGTGCCAGCAGCGCACAGGGGGCGGCCGGTCAGCCCCAGCATTTT. Translated: CASSAQGAAGQPQHF.

The chain couples TRBV29-1 to TRBJ1-1, with D hard to call. This CDR3 comprises 12 residues. V was clipped by 3 bases and J by 2 bases, with 7 bases between them. Germline V lookup: CDR1 SQVTM, CDR2 ANQGSEA. CDR3 loop: CSVEAHNTEAFF. The CDR3 DNA sequence: TGCAGCGTTGAGGCACACAACACTGAAGCTTTCTTT. Together with reference TRBV29-1 and TRBJ1-1, the CDR3 gives the full variable domain: SAVISQKPSRDICQRGTSLTIQCQVDSQVTMMFWYRQQPGQSLTLIATANQGSEATYESGFVIDKFPISRPNLTFSTLTVSNMSPEDSSIYLCSVEAHNTEAFFGQGTRLTVV.

The chain combines TRBV13 with TRBJ2-1, with a weak D call TRBD1 (5 bases). Germline V CDR1 and CDR2: PRHDT, FYEKMQ (reference sequence). V was pared by 5 bases and J by 2 bases, with 10 bases between. This CDR3 is 14 amino acids long. The CDR3 spells CASSPDSTYNEQFF. The CDR3 nucleotides read TGTGCCAGCAGCCCAGACAGTACCTACAATGAGCAGTTCTTC.

The chain combines TRBV11-2 with TRBJ2-5; 13 bases are a match to TRBD2. The CDR3 has 16 amino acids. Trimming cost V 5 bases and J 5 bases; bases outside gene matches: 8. CDR1 SGHAT and CDR2 FQNNGV come from the germline V gene. DNA of the CDR3: TGTGCCAGCAGCACTAGCGGGGGGGCCGACATGGAGACCCAGTACTTC. It yields the protein CASSTSGGADMETQYF.

This chain joins TRBV19 and TRBJ1-1, with a tentative D call TRBD1 (6 bases). The V end was cut by 3 bases, the J end by 5 bases, with 10 bases between. The CDR3 is 13 amino acids. Germline loops: CDR1 LNHDA, CDR2 SQIVND (reference sequence). The CDR3 DNA is TGTGCCAGTAGTATTAACAGGGTGACTGAAGCTTTCTTT. It is translated as CASSINRVTEAFF.

V and J are TRBV7-8 and TRBJ1-2; D gene unclear. Per germline, CDR1 SGHVS and CDR2 FQNEAQ. The CDR3 consists of 14 residues. Between the trimmed V and J ends, which lost 0 bases and 4 bases, there was a span of 9 bases. This CDR3 is CASSLAAEFYGYTF. In DNA, the CDR3 is TGTGCCAGCAGCTTAGCGGCTGAATTCTATGGCTACACCTTC. The full variable domain, with the rest looked up from reference TRBV7-8 and TRBJ1-2, is GAGVSQSPRYKVAKRGQDVALRCDPISGHVSLFWYQQALGQGPEFLTYFQNEAQLDKSGLPSDRFFAERPEGSVSTLKIQRTQQEDSAVYLCASSLAAEFYGYTFGSGTRLTVV.

The gene calls are TRBV24-1 and TRBJ1-1; 7 bases map to TRBD1. Germline assignment: CDR1 KGHDR and CDR2 SFDVKD. This CDR3 is 17 amino acids long. The V segment lost 4 bases and the J segment 7 bases; nucleotides outside the gene matches: 17. CDR3 nucleotide sequence: TGTGCCACCAGTGACTCGGCCGGGACAGACTCTTGGGGTGAAGCTTTCTTT. This translates into CATSDSAGTDSWGEAFF.

The chain joins TRBV6-5 to TRBJ2-3; TRBD2 matches 8 bases. Germline-derived CDR1 and CDR2 are MNHEY and SVGAGI. V was pared by 1 base and J by 4 bases, with 4 bases of the junction left unmatched. This CDR3 spans 15 amino acids. Here the CDR3 reads CASSYLAGGADTQYF. In DNA, the CDR3 is TGTGCCAGCAGTTACTTGGCGGGGGGAGCAGATACGCAGTATTTT.

The V gene is TRBV6-5, the J gene TRBJ1-3; 7 nucleotides line up with TRBD1. The CDR3 has 14 amino acids. Unmatched junction bases numbered 4, after V lost 6 bases and J lost 2 bases. The germline V gene encodes CDR1 MNHEY and CDR2 SVGAGI. This CDR3 reads CASSQQGTGNTIYF. CDR3 DNA sequence: TGTGCCAGCAGCCAACAGGGGACTGGAAACACCATATATTTT.

The rearrangement joins TRBV6-5 to TRBJ2-7, with TRBD2 identical over 10 bases. CDR3 length: 14 residues. CDR1 is MNHEY and CDR2 is SVGAGI in the germline V gene. Losses at the gene ends were 3 bases for V and 3 bases for J; bases not matched to a gene: 2. CDR3 in amino acids: CASSYSGGNYEQYF. The CDR3 DNA follows: TGTGCCAGCAGTTATAGCGGGGGGAACTACGAGCAGTACTTC.

CDR3 coding DNA: TGTGCCAGTGGGGACAGGGCCCCTAACTATGGCTACACCTTC. Translated, it gives CASGDRAPNYGYTF. The chain is built from TRBV19 and TRBJ1-2, with 9 nucleotides matching TRBD1. With V trimmed by 8 bases and J by 0 bases, 4 bases remained unmatched. CDR1 is LNHDA, CDR2 SQIVND, per germline (reference sequence). The CDR3 totals 14 residues.

A few counts support this clone. This rearrangement joins TRBV5-5 to TRBJ1-4; 8 nucleotides line up with TRBD1. The V and J ends lost 4 bases and 7 bases, in that order; junction bases with no gene match: 9. This CDR3 is built from 15 residues. The germline V gene encodes CDR1 SGHKS and CDR2 YYEKEE (reference sequence). CDR3 sequence reads: CASSPWTGSTEKLFF. In nucleotides, the CDR3 is TGTGCCAGCAGCCCCTGGACAGGGAGTACTGAAAAACTGTTTTTT.

V usage is TRBV7-2 and J usage is TRBJ2-2; 7 bases are shared with TRBD1. Germline values: CDR1 SGHTA, CDR2 FQGNSA. V dropped 5 bases and J dropped 4; count of bases not matched to a gene: 10. The CDR3 totals 16 residues. The CDR3 sequence: CASSPARGRITGELFF. In nucleotides, the CDR3 is TGTGCCAGCAGCCCCGCGAGGGGGCGGATCACCGGGGAGCTGTTTTTT.

The chain uses TRBV15 and TRBJ2-7; 8 nucleotides align to TRBD1. The V and J ends lost 5 bases and 3 bases, in that order; junction bases with no gene match: 9. The CDR3 covers 15 residues. CDR1 and CDR2 (germline): LNHNV, YYDKDF (reference sequence). CDR3 sequence: CATSQVAGGSYEQYF. CDR3 bases: TGTGCCACCAGCCAGGTAGCAGGGGGCAGCTACGAGCAGTACTTC.

The chain recombines TRBV14 with TRBJ1-2, with D perhaps TRBD1 (5 bases). The CDR3 runs to 15 residues. V was cut by 0 bases and J by 8 bases, with 16 bases left in between. Germline-derived CDR1 and CDR2 are SGHDN and FVKESK. In DNA, the CDR3 is TGTGCCAGCAGCCAAGACCCCCACAGGTTAATCGGCTACACCTTC. Protein sequence: CASSQDPHRLIGYTF. The entire variable domain, with the rest obtained from reference TRBV14 and TRBJ1-2, is as follows: EAGVTQFPSHSVIEKGQTVTLRCDPISGHDNLYWYRRVMGKEIKFLLHFVKESKQDESGMPNNRFLAERTGGTYSTLKVQPAELEDSGVYFCASSQDPHRLIGYTFGSGTRLTVV.

Here the CDR3 DNA reads TGCGCCAGCAGCCCTTCGGGACAGGGTCCTTACGAGCAGTACTTC. Protein product: CASSPSGQGPYEQYF. V gene TRBV5-1 combines with J gene TRBJ2-7; TRBD1 aligns across 9 bases. This CDR3 has 15 residues. V gave up 4 bases and J gave up 4 bases; unmatched junction bases: 9. The V gene's germline CDR1 is SGHRS and CDR2 YFSETQ.

The V gene is TRBV3-1 (or the pseudogene TRBV3-2), the J gene TRBJ2-7, with 7 bases matching TRBD1. Germline V gives CDR1 LGHDT, CDR2 YNNKEL (reference sequence). The ends lost 7 bases at V and 6 bases at J; junction bases unmatched: 9. CDR3 size: 13 residues. The CDR3 loop is CASKGTALAEQYF. Written as DNA, the CDR3 is TGTGCCAGCAAAGGGACAGCTCTGGCCGAGCAGTACTTC.

The gene calls are TRBV18 and TRBJ1-4; the D is unclear. Trimming cost V 2 bases and J 0 bases, with 7 bases left between them. This CDR3 comprises 15 residues. CDR1 KGHSH and CDR2 LQKENI come from the germline V gene. The CDR3 region has the DNA TGTGCCAGCTCACCAACCGGGGCAACTAATGAAAAACTGTTTTTT. Amino acid sequence: CASSPTGATNEKLFF. Full variable domain (outside the CDR3, taken from reference TRBV18 and TRBJ1-4): NAGVMQNPRHLVRRRGQEARLRCSPMKGHSHVYWYRQLPEEGLKFMVYLQKENIIDESGMPKERFSAEFPKEGPSILRIQQVVRGDSAAYFCASSPTGATNEKLFFGSGTQLSVL.